The TCR beta chain under discussion was sequenced for a study of blood T cell repertoires in COVID-19. Data came from immunoSEQ multiplex PCR; TCRdb stores just in-frame clones and leaves some out. This table has about 210,000 clones, 70% to 90% appearing once. This clone has just one count. The CDR3 loop spans 18 amino acids. Trimming removed 4 bases from V and 1 base from J, with 20 bases in between. The germline gives CDR1 SGHRS, CDR2 YFSETQ. V usage is TRBV5-1 and J usage is TRBJ1-4; weak D call: TRBD1 (6 bases). The TCR was taken from a man in his sixties with COVID-19, enrolled during active disease. Sequencing was performed on peripheral blood. The chain's CDR3 is CASSQGTRLVRTNEKLFF. In DNA, the CDR3 is TGCGCCAGCAGCCAAGGGACAAGGCTGGTTCGAACTAATGAAAAACTGTTTTTT.